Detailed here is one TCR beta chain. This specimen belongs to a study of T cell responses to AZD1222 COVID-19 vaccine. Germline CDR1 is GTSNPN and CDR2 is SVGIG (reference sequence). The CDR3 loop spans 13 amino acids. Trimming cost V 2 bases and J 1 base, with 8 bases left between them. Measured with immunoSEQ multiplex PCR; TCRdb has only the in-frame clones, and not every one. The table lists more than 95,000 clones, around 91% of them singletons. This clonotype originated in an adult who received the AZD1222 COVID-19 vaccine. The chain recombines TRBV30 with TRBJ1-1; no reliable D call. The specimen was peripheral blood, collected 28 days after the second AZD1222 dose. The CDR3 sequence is CAWSPGENTEAFF. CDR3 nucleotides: TGTGCCTGGAGTCCGGGTGAGAACACTGAAGCTTTCTTT.